This TCR beta chain appears in the sequencing data of a study of a mutant IDH1 vaccine in newly diagnosed glioma. Study-level information: Treated patients, averaging about 40 years, were roughly 62% male and approximately 38% female. Study-level points and caveats: Pseudoprogression apparently lacked any relation to changes in top peripheral T cell clonotypes.

The CDR3 contains 10 residues. With 3 bases removed from V and 9 bases from J, the gap between germline ends came to 4 bases. Germline CDR1 and CDR2: SGDLS and YYNGEE. The time point denotes: baseline, week 1 (first vaccination visit). As for treatment: pre-vaccination baseline after standard-of-care therapy. Method: immunoSEQ multiplex PCR; TCRdb's copy keeps in-frame clones and lacks some. The table records 70,000 to 95,000 clones, approximately 80% of them present only once. Comment on this clone: What it binds is unknown.

Here the sequenced sample was PBMCs, taken from a glioma patient treated with radiotherapy, temozolomide or both. V and J are TRBV9 and TRBJ2-1; D gene unclear. This TCR came from a man in his forties with glioma. Some clones in this sample may be carry-over from other donors' samples. The CDR3 loop reads CASSGSEQFF. DNA of the CDR3: TGTGCCAGCAGCGGCAGTGAGCAGTTCTTC. Filled out from reference TRBV9 and TRBJ2-1, the complete variable domain reads DSGVTQTPKHLITATGQRVTLRCSPRSGDLSVYWYQQSLDQGLQFLIQYYNGEERAKGNILERFSAQQFPDLHSELNLSSLELGDSALYFCASSGSEQFFGPGTRLTVL.